This T cell receptor beta chain is from a study of T cell responses to AZD1222 COVID-19 vaccine. General study points: Mostly white British, mostly female donors; authors suggested clonal diversity may be underestimated. Increases in Spike-specific TCR breadth and depth were seen after two AZD1222 doses.

Generated by immunoSEQ multiplex PCR, the TCRdb table keeps only in-frame clones and is missing some. In the table there are about 130,000 clones, over 75% of which are singletons. The germline V gene has CDR1 MDHEN and CDR2 SYDVKM. The CDR3 spans 14 residues. V lost 7 bases to trimming and J lost 3 bases, with 15 bases between them. To note about this clone: The antigen is unknown.

The source of this sequence is an adult in good health. The source material was peripheral blood, sampled on day 0 of AZD1222 vaccination. The chain has TRBV28 and TRBJ1-1; tentatively, D is TRBD1 (5 bases). The CDR3 is CASNSAGDYTEAFF. CDR3 nucleotides: TGTGCCAGCAACTCGGCCGGGGACTACACTGAAGCTTTCTTT.